Many counts were recorded for the clone carrying this T cell receptor (beta chain). Antigen unknown. This record belongs to a study of T cells in Graves' hyperthyroidism and ophthalmopathy. Each person with ophthalmopathy scored at least 3 on the Clinical Activity Score, reached NOSPECS grade 4 or higher, and had been ill under 3 months. Amplification yielded TCR beta CDR3 regions, with RNA transcripts as the source. The HTBI primer set served for first-round RT-PCR of the TCR CDR3. A single record per CDR3 protein comes from TCRdb applying MiXCR to the multiplex PCR reads. In the table there are about 590,000 distinct CDR3 sequences, 14% of which are singletons. V was pared by 10 bases and J by 6 bases, with 15 bases between. The germline CDR1 and CDR2 sequences are MDHEN and SYDVKM. This CDR3 comprises 12 residues. Study-wide findings and caveats: In the blood, most expanded thyroid clonotypes above 0.001 appeared as well.

This sequence joins TRBV28 and TRBJ1-2, with no clear D. Material for sequencing was blood. This TCR was sampled from a woman in her late teens or twenties with Graves' ophthalmopathy. The CDR3 reads CATQTDFDGYTF. CDR3 sequence (DNA): TGTGCCACCCAGACGGACTTCGATGGCTACACCTTC.